Below are 25 T cell receptor beta chains sequenced from a single sample in a study of cytomegalovirus exposure and HLA in healthy donors. PCR was performed using 60 Vbeta and 13 Jbeta primers. The protocol was immunoSEQ multiplex PCR, while the TCRdb copy is restricted to in-frame clones and leaves out a portion. This table holds tens of thousands of clones, roughly three quarters found once. The sample taken for sequencing was PBMCs. The receptor set was obtained from a woman in her 30s in good health and CMV-seronegative.

The V gene is TRBV27, the J gene TRBJ2-1; TRBD2 matches at 14 bases. This CDR3 region has 18 residues. J was trimmed by 4 bases and V by 7 bases; bases with no gene match: 12. CDR1 and CDR2 (germline): MNHEY, SMNVEV (reference sequence). In DNA form, the CDR3 reads TGTGCCAGCACCCCAGGGACTAGCGGGAGAAAGGGGTACAATGAGCAGTTCTTC. Translated: CASTPGTSGRKGYNEQFF.

The V and J genes are TRBV27 and TRBJ1-2; 9 bases agree with TRBD1. The CDR3 is 16 residues long. V dropped 5 bases and J dropped 2; count of bases not matched to a gene: 9. Germline lookup yields CDR1 MNHEY and CDR2 SMNVEV (reference sequence). In DNA, the CDR3 is TGTGCCAGCAGTCTGGGGGGACAGGGATCCAACTATGGCTACACCTTC. This sequence encodes CASSLGGQGSNYGYTF.

This chain connects TRBV19 to TRBJ2-7; D may be TRBD2 (5 bases). Trimming cost V 8 bases and J 6 bases, with 11 bases left between them. CDR3 size: 11 residues. Germline V gives CDR1 LNHDA, CDR2 SQIVND (reference sequence). The CDR3 DNA is TGTGCCAGTTCACTAGGGATCGAGCAGTACTTC. Translation gives CASSLGIEQYF.

This chain joins TRBV7-9 and TRBJ2-5; D gene uncertain. V was pared by 2 bases and J by 3 bases, with 10 bases between. CDR3 length equals 14 residues. CDR1 and CDR2 (germline): SEHNR, FQNEAQ (reference sequence). This CDR3 reads CASSLTGQKETQYF. In DNA form, the CDR3 reads TGTGCCAGCAGCTTAACTGGGCAGAAAGAGACCCAGTACTTC.

V and J are TRBV4-1 and TRBJ1-1; 9 bases map to TRBD1. V lost 3 bases to trimming and J lost 0 bases; unmatched junction nucleotides: 5. This CDR3 comprises 16 residues. Germline CDR1 and CDR2: MGHRA and YSYEKL. The CDR3 here is CASSQAGTGLNTEAFF. The CDR3 region has the DNA TGCGCCAGCAGCCAGGCCGGGACAGGGTTGAACACTGAAGCTTTCTTT.

The gene calls are TRBV19 and TRBJ1-3, with 7 nucleotides matching TRBD1. The V segment lost 1 base and the J segment 4 bases; nucleotides outside the gene matches: 7. The CDR3 loop spans 16 amino acids. Germline CDR1 reads LNHDA; CDR2 reads SQIVND (reference sequence). The CDR3 nucleotides read TGTGCCAGTAGTATAGCCTACAGGGGCGGAGGAAACACCATATATTTT. Protein: CASSIAYRGGGNTIYF.

The gene calls are TRBV19 and TRBJ1-2; D ambiguous. The germline gives CDR1 LNHDA, CDR2 SQIVND (reference sequence). Trimming pared 2 bases from V and 8 bases from J, leaving 18 bases between. CDR3 length: 15 residues. CDR3 DNA: TGTGCCAGTAGTATACGTTTGGAGCGGACGGAAGGCTACACCTTC. Its translation is CASSIRLERTEGYTF.

The chain carries TRBV7-2 and TRBJ2-5, with 9 bases that match TRBD1. This CDR3 contains 16 residues. Trimming at V came to 1 base and at J to 2 bases, leaving 5 bases not matched to a gene. Germline CDR1 reads SGHTA; CDR2 reads FQGNSA. This CDR3 is CASSLGLTGGQETQYF. The CDR3 DNA follows: TGTGCCAGCAGCTTAGGGCTGACAGGGGGACAAGAGACCCAGTACTTC.

This chain joins TRBV27 and TRBJ1-5; TRBD1 matches 7 bases. The CDR3 has 14 amino acids. V lost 5 bases, J lost 3 bases, and 4 bases stayed unmatched. The germline V gene encodes CDR1 MNHEY and CDR2 SMNVEV (reference sequence). The CDR3 protein is CASSLDRANQPQHF. CDR3 DNA: TGTGCCAGCAGTCTCGACAGGGCCAATCAGCCCCAGCATTTT.

V usage is TRBV27 and J usage is TRBJ1-2; D may be TRBD1 (6 bases). This CDR3 is built from 15 residues. With 0 bases removed from V and 3 bases from J, the gap between germline ends came to 11 bases. From germline, CDR1 is MNHEY and CDR2 SMNVEV (reference sequence). DNA of the CDR3: TGTGCCAGCAGTTTATCCGGGGGGGGCCACTATGGCTACACCTTC. Translating gives CASSLSGGGHYGYTF.

The chain joins TRBV2 to TRBJ2-4; 14 nucleotides align to TRBD2. J was trimmed by 0 bases and V by 6 bases; bases with no gene match: 4. Germline values: CDR1 SNHLY, CDR2 FYNNEI. The length of the CDR3 is 17 residues. CDR3 coding DNA: TGTGCCAGCAGAGGACTAGCGGGAGGCCTAGCCAAAAACATTCAGTACTTC. As protein: CASRGLAGGLAKNIQYF.

The chain is built from TRBV10-3 and TRBJ2-7, with D perhaps matching TRBD1 (5 bases). This CDR3 spans 11 amino acids. Germline CDR1 ENHRY, CDR2 SYGVKD. V dropped 10 bases and J dropped 4 bases, with 11 bases sitting between them. CDR3 sequence: CATSQEYEQYV. Written as DNA, the CDR3 is TGTGCCACTTCACAGGAATACGAGCAGTACGTC.

The V call is TRBV10-3, the J call TRBJ1-1; D is perhaps TRBD1 (6 bases). The CDR3 sequence is 13 residues long. Germline assignment: CDR1 ENHRY and CDR2 SYGVKD. V lost 9 bases, J lost 5 bases, and 16 bases lay in between. The CDR3 DNA sequence: TGTGCCATAAGAACAGGGCCGAGAACTGAAGCTTTCTTT. Amino acid sequence: CAIRTGPRTEAFF.

The chain uses TRBV6-5 and TRBJ1-1, with D perhaps matching TRBD1 (5 bases). Germline V lookup: CDR1 MNHEY, CDR2 SVGAGI. The CDR3 runs to 13 residues. The V gene lost 2 bases and the J gene lost 4 bases, with 8 bases spanning the gap. As DNA, the CDR3 is TGTGCCAGCAGTTACGGGGGGGTCACTGAAGCTTTCTTT. Translating it yields CASSYGGVTEAFF.

This rearrangement joins TRBV25-1 to TRBJ1-2; 7 positions match TRBD1. V was clipped by 2 bases and J by 3 bases; unmatched bases: 6. Per germline, CDR1 MGHDK and CDR2 SYGVNS. There are 15 residues in the CDR3. The CDR3 DNA sequence: TGTGCCAGCAGTGAAGGGGGGCAGGGGGACTATGGCTACACCTTC. This codes for CASSEGGQGDYGYTF.

For the CDR3, the DNA is TGTGCCAGCAGCTTTCAGTCACGGCCCCAGCATTTT. This encodes CASSFQSRPQHF. The chain has TRBV7-9 and TRBJ1-5; no clear D. V was shortened by 3 bases and J by 9 bases, with 9 bases between the two germline ends. The CDR3 is 12 residues long. Looked up from germline, CDR1 is SEHNR and CDR2 is FQNEAQ (reference sequence).

This clone showed up just a few times. V and J are TRBV18 and TRBJ1-1; D is possibly TRBD1 (6 bases). The V end was cut by 4 bases, the J end by 1 base, with 16 bases between. This CDR3 region has 16 residues. Germline lookup yields CDR1 KGHSH and CDR2 LQKENI. The CDR3 nucleotides read TGTGCCAGCTCACTTACTCTTTGGACAGCGAACACTGAAGCTTTCTTT. Amino acid sequence: CASSLTLWTANTEAFF.

In its sample, this clone was seen once. J is TRBJ2-3 and V is TRBV11-2; 8 bases agree with TRBD2. CDR3 length equals 16 residues. V was clipped by 8 bases and J by 0 bases; unmatched bases: 10. In germline, CDR1 is SGHAT, CDR2 FQNNGV. CDR3 DNA sequence: TGTGCCAGCGCCCGGGGGAGCGGGGGCAGCACAGATACGCAGTATTTT. Translated, it gives CASARGSGGSTDTQYF.

This clone occurred a few times. V and J are TRBV30 and TRBJ1-2, with D possibly being TRBD1 (6 bases). There are 11 residues in the CDR3. Trimming took off 2 bases at V and 9 bases at J, with 10 bases between the two ends. CDR1 and CDR2 (germline): GTSNPN, SVGIG (reference sequence). The CDR3 nucleotides are TGTGCCTGGAGTCCTACAGGGAGCTACACCTTC. Translating it yields CAWSPTGSYTF. Using reference TRBV30 and TRBJ1-2 for the parts outside the CDR3, the full variable domain is SQTIHQWPATLVQPVGSPLSLECTVEGTSNPNLYWYRQAAGRGLQLLFYSVGIGQISSEVPQNLSASRPQDRQFILSSKKLLLSDSGFYLCAWSPTGSYTFGSGTRLTVV.

J is TRBJ2-5 and V is TRBV7-2, with TRBD2 matching 7 bases. V lost 4 bases to trimming and J lost 7 bases; unmatched junction nucleotides: 0. CDR3 length: 11 amino acids. In germline, CDR1 is SGHTA, CDR2 FQGNSA. The DNA of the CDR3 is TGTGCCAGCAGCTCGGGGGGGACCCAGTACTTC. Translating it yields CASSSGGTQYF. Full variable domain (missing parts from reference TRBV7-2 and TRBJ2-5): GAGVSQSPSNKVTEKGKDVELRCDPISGHTALYWYRQSLGQGLEFLIYFQGNSAPDKSGLPSDRFSAERTGGSVSTLTIQRTQQEDSAVYLCASSSGGTQYFGPGTRLLVL.

The chain employs TRBV14 and TRBJ1-2; no clear D gene. Trimming shortened V by 4 bases and J by 5 bases, and 11 bases separated the two germline ends. Looked up from germline, CDR1 is SGHDN and CDR2 is FVKESK. The CDR3 contains 13 residues. The CDR3 sequence is CASSPLTDYGYTF. The DNA of the CDR3 is TGTGCCAGCAGCCCCCTGACTGATTATGGCTACACCTTC.

This clone has a handful of counts. The chain is built from TRBV29-1 and TRBJ2-7; D possibly corresponds to TRBD2 (6 bases). The germline V and J ends were trimmed by 6 bases and 1 base, with 13 bases remaining between them. The CDR3 is 13 amino acids. Germline loops: CDR1 SQVTM, CDR2 ANQGSEA. The CDR3 here is CSVRRDSSYEQYF. The CDR3 DNA reads TGCAGCGTACGCCGGGACTCTTCCTACGAGCAGTACTTC.

This chain links TRBV9 with TRBJ2-3, with D maybe TRBD2 (6 bases). Trimming cost V 0 bases and J 9 bases, with 11 bases left between them. The CDR3 runs to 13 residues. Germline CDR1 SGDLS, CDR2 YYNGEE. This CDR3 is CASSVDEGGTQYF. The CDR3, as DNA: TGTGCCAGCAGCGTAGACGAGGGAGGCACGCAGTATTTT.

This clone was observed once. The chain recombines TRBV30 with TRBJ2-6, with unresolved D. Germline CDR1 and CDR2: GTSNPN and SVGIG (reference sequence). This CDR3 comprises 16 residues. V dropped 1 base and J dropped 2 bases, with 12 bases sitting between them. CDR3 DNA: TGTGCCTGGAGTGGGCACACGAGGCCTGGGGCCAACGTCCTGACTTTC. Translation: CAWSGHTRPGANVLTF. Supplemented by reference TRBV30 and TRBJ2-6, the full variable domain reads SQTIHQWPATLVQPVGSPLSLECTVEGTSNPNLYWYRQAAGRGLQLLFYSVGIGQISSEVPQNLSASRPQDRQFILSSKKLLLSDSGFYLCAWSGHTRPGANVLTFGAGSRLTVL.

The chain has TRBV9 and TRBJ2-5; D ambiguous. Trimming took 0 bases from V and 1 from J, leaving 7 bases between them. CDR1 and CDR2 (germline): SGDLS, YYNGEE. The CDR3 spans 14 residues. The CDR3 here is CASSVGGFQETQYF. The CDR3 coding sequence is TGTGCCAGCAGCGTAGGTGGCTTCCAAGAGACCCAGTACTTC.